A selection of T cell receptor beta chains follows, all from one sample in a study of cytomegalovirus exposure and HLA in healthy donors. The repertoire was sequenced with immunoSEQ multiplex PCR; TCRdb's copy has only in-frame clones and lacks some. The sample has a few hundred thousand clones; roughly 89% are singletons. Material: PBMCs. The receptor set was obtained from a young woman in good health and CMV-seronegative. The conserved cysteine and the conserved F or W are not part of the CDR3 here. Fields, in order: D gene, clone size, V gene, J gene, CDR3 protein. D genes are given only for firm matches. Clone sizes are given selectively: once, few, many, or a class where the clone is expanded.

>-|-|TRBV15|TRBJ1-2
ATSRAATGYGYT
>-|-|TRBV13|TRBJ2-7
ASRGLDARGEQY
>TRBD2|-|TRBV6-5|TRBJ2-7
ASSWDYRYEQY
>TRBD2|-|TRBV28|TRBJ2-1
ASSLLLAEQF
>-|few|TRBV5-6|TRBJ2-1
ASSLMLLEGLYNEQF
>TRBD2|-|TRBV5-1|TRBJ2-3
ASSITSGRVSDTQY
>TRBD2|-|TRBV27|TRBJ2-7
ASSSLGLAGVTYEQY
>-|-|TRBV5-1|TRBJ2-2
ASSSQISEANTGELF
>-|-|TRBV5-4|TRBJ2-7
ASRATGRSVQY
>TRBD1|few|TRBV5-4|TRBJ2-7
ASSPGGDEQY
>TRBD1|few|TRBV28|TRBJ1-2
ASSLSLDRVGYT
>-|-|TRBV7-6|TRBJ1-4
ASRRNSGRTNEKLF
>TRBD2|-|TRBV4-1|TRBJ2-1
ASSQEIGRGGYNEQF
>TRBD2|-|TRBV28|TRBJ2-7
ASSTQGGGYDEQY
>-|few|TRBV28|TRBJ1-4
ASSFRGTNEKLF
>-|-|TRBV20-1|TRBJ2-7
SASSVYEQY
>-|-|TRBV7-9|TRBJ1-2
ASSLARGPANYGYT
>TRBD2|-|TRBV12-5|TRBJ2-7
ASGPKREFRYEQY
>-|-|TRBV5-6|TRBJ2-3
ASSLQNTDTQY
>-|-|TRBV7-8|TRBJ2-5
ASERSYQETQY
>TRBD2|-|TRBV7-8|TRBJ2-2
ASSPVEAGVVGELF
>-|-|TRBV27|TRBJ1-5
ASSMTDSNQPQH
>-|-|TRBV2|TRBJ2-6
ASKGLSGANVLT
>-|-|TRBV5-1|TRBJ2-1
ASSWGTSNVEQF
>TRBD2|-|TRBV28|TRBJ2-7
ASSLVRETGEQY
>TRBD2|-|TRBV10-3|TRBJ2-2
AIMRDSGSVGELF
>-|-|TRBV11-2|TRBJ2-7
ASSSYKPGQYEQY
>TRBD1|-|TRBV7-3|TRBJ1-5
ASSEGASQPQH
>-|once|TRBV28|TRBJ2-5
ASSPGDKRVQY
>TRBD1|-|TRBV5-4|TRBJ1-2
ASSWGDSYRDGYT
>TRBD1|-|TRBV30|TRBJ2-2
AGGKGAYGTGELF
>TRBD2|-|TRBV2|TRBJ2-1
ASVGALAGVGEQF
>-|-|TRBV7-2|TRBJ1-3
ASSLGHSGNTIY
>-|-|TRBV15|TRBJ2-2
ATSSQVTGELF
>TRBD1|-|TRBV6-1|TRBJ2-3
ASSATGTGSTDTQY
>TRBD1|-|TRBV7-2|TRBJ1-1
ASSGLQGAGTEAF
>-|-|TRBV7-8|TRBJ2-1
ASSLGSLAEGSLF
>-|-|TRBV9|TRBJ2-7
ASSVVGAMSSYEQY
>-|few|TRBV6-5|TRBJ1-2
ASSSQGGRYGYT
>-|-|TRBV6-6|TRBJ2-1
ASSYPYNEQF
>-|-|TRBV6-5|TRBJ1-2
ASSYSEGGYT